The present T cell receptor beta chain was sequenced within a study of cytomegalovirus exposure and HLA in healthy donors (dated by TCRdb to about 2017). Context from the whole study: An earlier analysis of around 600 of the donors reported 250 to 300 Gb of sequence data and some 100 million unique TCR beta sequences from 190 million or so T cells. An early release that covered around 590 HLA-typed donors contained 250 to 350 gigabases of sequencing data and tens of millions of unique TCR sequences. The genetic ancestry cluster associated with self-reported Caucasian donors included about 84% of the approximately 430 genotyped donors. The aim of the study was to test whether cataloging public T cell receptors could identify signatures of past pathogen exposure. The study used immunosequencing to profile the T cell repertoires of hundreds of subjects and linked those repertoires to cytomegalovirus serostatus. In addition to the first cohort of 650 to 800 subjects, a separate validation cohort of some 120 different subjects was used. To predict cytomegalovirus infection status, the study brought together high-throughput TCR immunosequencing, statistical association of individual TCRs with disease status, and machine learning. A later analysis re-analyzed previously published TCR beta repertoires from 666 donors and added high-resolution HLA genotyping to study TCR occurrence patterns. In the later analysis, no new phenotypic data were used to find candidate immune exposures; instead, reliance was placed on TCR beta sequences and their occurrence across donors. In an earlier analysis of 500 to 650 of the donors, high-throughput TCR beta sequencing was used to judge whether each TCR beta V gene segment behaved as functional or pseudogenic. Donor age, sex, ethnicity and CMV serostatus were collected together with the repertoire data. Genome-wide SNP genotypes for about 60% of the roughly 700 donors were used in a later genetic analysis, which treated that subset as a discovery cohort. Every discovery cohort repertoire had been produced on one sequencing platform. HLA typing covered class I and class II loci at four-digit resolution. The number of typed donors differed by locus: roughly 620-640 for A, B, C, DRB1 and DQB1; approximately 520 for DQA1; approximately 600 for DPA1; and about 450 for DPB1. About 5 DR-DQ haplotypes were handled as single units for association and clustering, since linkage in the cohort was strong. Across 398 genotyped donors of the cohort, an average of roughly 250,000 unique TCR beta nucleotide sequences per donor were sequenced, and around 20% of those sequences were non-productive.

Broad study findings and their caveats: According to the authors, the approach could potentially be generalized to other disease states and immunological phenotypes. A group of highly shared sequence variants was considered likely to be a technical artifact of the sequencing pipeline. The classifier was reported to diagnose cytomegalovirus status with high specificity and sensitivity in both the original and validation cohorts. While some public TCRs were present in many individuals, most TCR sequences turned up only very rarely across donors. This cohort had only TCR beta chains sequenced, and the lack of alpha or paired-chain data limited which features could be detected. A later analysis associated 15,000 to 20,000 TCR beta sequences with specific HLA alleles at a false discovery rate of 0.05. The only immune exposure information available for the cohort was CMV serostatus. According to a later analysis, most CMV-associated TCR beta chains appeared to be HLA-restricted, and the HLA associations seemed to be driven largely by CMV exposure. Sequencing depth was assumed to be roughly uniform across donors in the presence/absence analyses, though that assumption may not hold. Correlated functional status among segregating V segments might reflect linkage disequilibrium, but an unknown experimental factor could not be ruled out. The study listed approximately 150 TCR beta chains as associated with cytomegalovirus. In a later analysis, HLA-associated TCR beta chains were found to be more clonally expanded and to have lower generation probabilities than equally common non-associated chains. A later genetic analysis reported fewer N-insertions in productive TCRs among donors in an Asian-associated ancestry cluster than the roughly 700-donor mean. A further reported finding was that TCR beta sequences accurately predicted the HLA-A and HLA-B alleles for most subjects in the first cohort. In an earlier analysis of some 550 of the donors, most TCR beta V segments were observed in productive rearrangements about 87% or about 30% of the time, broadly matching IMGT annotations. HLA typing was unavailable for some donors at each locus, so association tests used only the typed subset. A later analysis found that TCR association rates varied across HLA loci, with DRB1 alleles showing the most associated TCRs and HLA-C alleles the fewest. When HLA alleles, especially DR and DQ, strongly co-occurred, attributing TCR associations to individual alleles was difficult. The earlier analysis of nearly 600 of the donors excluded 15 to 20 rarely observed V segments, including chromosome 9 orphons, because counts were too low. A later analysis reported that several top co-occurrence clusters appeared linked to parvovirus B19, influenza, CMV and Epstein-Barr virus. A few of the identified cytomegalovirus-associated TCR beta chains were confirmed in vitro to be specific for cytomegalovirus antigens. V-gene and J-gene trimming of TCR beta chains was associated with a missense DCLRE1C variant in a later genetic analysis, and the association was replicated in an independent cohort. Some IMGT-functional V segments, including TRBV6-2 and TRBV6-3, could not be distinguished by the 87-base-pair reads and were therefore excluded.

Sequences DFQATT (CDR1) and SNEGSKA (CDR2) are obtained from the germline V gene (reference sequence). A distance of 10 bases separates the germline ends of V and J, which lose 3 bases and 8 bases respectively. Counted from cysteine to phenylalanine, this CDR3 has 11 amino acids. Only the CDR3 DNA is retained, 33 bases long and in frame from the first base. The cohort comprised under 700 healthy bone marrow donors. All cohort members were sampled while nominally healthy, although unrecorded immune exposures were likely present. The donor was CMV seropositive and was included in the group of approximately 300 seropositive cohort members. Each donor provided a peripheral blood sample, and peripheral blood mononuclear cells were used for TCR beta sequencing. Genomic DNA was extracted from the blood cell samples with the Qiagen DNeasy Blood Extraction Kit. The method behind the library was the immunoSEQ multiplex PCR assay. For the multiplex PCR, a mixture combining 60 forward primers for TCR Vbeta segments and 13 reverse primers for TCR Jbeta segments was used. The CDR3 region of rearranged TCR beta genes was amplified from genomic DNA by a multiplex PCR assay. On the Illumina HiSeq System, the amplified TCR beta libraries were sequenced as 87-base-pair reads. The authors' pipeline ran thus. In a later analysis, 80 million or so unique TCR beta chains were counted across the 500 to 850 repertoires, and about 9.9 million of these chains were shared by at least two donors. A nearest-neighbor algorithm error-corrected the raw reads and collapsed the reads into unique sequences, merging closely related sequences to remove PCR and sequencing errors. V, D and J gene segments were assigned by aligning CDR3 sequences to IMGT reference sequences. For a sequence to be retained, a match of at least six nucleotides to both a V gene segment and a J gene segment was required. A rearrangement counted as productive if the CDR3 had no stop codons and remained in frame with V and J, and every other rearrangement counted as non-productive. CDR3 was defined by IMGT convention, running from the second conserved V-encoded cysteine to the conserved J-encoded phenylalanine. In an earlier analysis of roughly 610 of the donors, sequences lacking an unambiguous match to a single V gene segment were excluded. In an earlier analysis of several hundred of the donors, V segments were called functional above 56.7% productive rearrangements and were called segregating when the between-donor standard deviation exceeded 5%. A statistical classification framework was built to diagnose cytomegalovirus status from the catalog of TCR beta chain sequences. In a later analysis, V and J genes were assigned by comparing TCR nucleotide sequences against IMGT/GENE-DB human TR gene sequences. A later analysis assigned CDR3 sequences and most-parsimonious VDJ recombination scenarios with the TCRdist pipeline. A later analysis defined each TCR beta chain by its CDR3 amino acid sequence plus V-gene family, and excluded reads lacking a unique V-gene family. A later analysis removed several hundred highly shared, low-generation-probability nucleotide sequences to deal with suspected cross-contamination and a sequencing artifact. For each public chain, a later analysis derived a clonal expansion index from normalized ranks of inferred template counts within each repertoire. In a later analysis, generation probabilities were computed with a VDJ recombination model fitted to out-of-frame rearrangements, and the resulting probabilities were checked against IGoR. In a later analysis, hypergeometric tests were used to score TCR-TCR, TCR-HLA and TCR-CMV co-occurrence, with a repertoire-size bias correction applied to TCR pairs. In a later analysis, false discovery rates were estimated by permuting HLA or CMV assignments 20 times. In a later analysis, co-occurring TCRs were grouped using DBSCAN, and TCRdist sequence similarity was added for clustering within HLA-allele-positive subsets. Repertoires with fewer than 30,000 or more than 120,000 public chains were left out of co-occurrence clustering, as were five repertoires with anomalous nucleotide sharing. TCRdb's version of the immuneACCESS table is confined to in-frame rearrangements and falls short of the full clone set. An unresolved V gene accounts for under half of the shortfall where checked; the remainder is of unknown origin. V and J calls plus clone size are reproduced from that table; the DNA served to infer D and trimming. Per the sample table, the count is about 76,000 clones. The ten largest account for about 5% of the sample.

Comments on this clone: The antigen it binds to is not known.

The chain links TRBV20-1 with TRBJ1-2; the D gene cannot be resolved reliably. The sequenced sample was PBMCs. The TCR was taken from a woman in her thirties or forties in good health and CMV-seropositive. The CDR3: CSASPGSGYTF. The bases read TGCAGTGCTAGCCCGGGAAGCGGCTACACCTTC.